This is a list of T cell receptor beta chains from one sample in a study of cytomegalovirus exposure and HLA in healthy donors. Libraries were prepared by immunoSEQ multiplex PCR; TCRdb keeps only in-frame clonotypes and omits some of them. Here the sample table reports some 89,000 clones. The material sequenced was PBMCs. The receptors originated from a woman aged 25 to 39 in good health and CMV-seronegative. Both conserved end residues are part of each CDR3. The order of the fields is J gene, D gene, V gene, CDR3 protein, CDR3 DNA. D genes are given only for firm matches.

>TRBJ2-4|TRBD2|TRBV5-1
CASSSREGRNIQYF
TGCGCCAGCAGCTCTAGGGAGGGGCGGAACATTCAGTACTTC
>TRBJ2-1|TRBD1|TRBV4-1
CASSPTGDEQFF
TGCGCCAGCAGTCCTACAGGGGATGAGCAGTTCTTC
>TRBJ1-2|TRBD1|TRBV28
CASFGDRGGYTF
TGTGCCAGCTTCGGGGACAGGGGTGGCTACACCTTC
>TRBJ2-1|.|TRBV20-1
CSAMRNLLF
TGCAGTGCTATGCGGAACTTGCTCTTC
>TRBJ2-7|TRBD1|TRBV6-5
CASSLGTGYFNEQYF
TGTGCCAGCAGCCTCGGGACAGGGTATTTCAACGAGCAGTACTTC
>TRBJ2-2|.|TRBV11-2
CASSLTSWAGELFF
TGTGCCAGCAGCTTAACTAGCTGGGCCGGGGAGCTGTTTTTT
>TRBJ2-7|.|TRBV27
CASSLSTSLAYEQYF
TGTGCCAGCAGTTTATCTACTAGCCTGGCCTACGAGCAGTACTTC
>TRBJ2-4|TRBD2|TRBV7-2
CASSSWTSGDIQYF
TGTGCCAGCAGCTCGTGGACTAGCGGGGATATTCAGTACTTC
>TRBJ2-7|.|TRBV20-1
CSAKGAHEQYF
TGCAGTGCTAAGGGAGCCCACGAGCAGTACTTC
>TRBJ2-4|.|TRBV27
CASSLSPEVDIQYF
TGTGCCAGCAGTTTATCGCCCGAGGTGGACATTCAGTACTTC
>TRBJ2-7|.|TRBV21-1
CARGTDWRQYF
TGTGCCAGGGGGACAGACTGGAGGCAGTACTTC
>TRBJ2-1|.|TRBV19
CASRLDRSNLEQFF
TGTGCCAGTAGGTTAGACAGGTCAAACTTAGAGCAGTTCTTC
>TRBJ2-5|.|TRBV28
CASSPTGLQETQYF
TGTGCCAGCAGTCCTACAGGCCTCCAAGAGACCCAGTACTTC
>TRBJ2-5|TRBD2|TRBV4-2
CASSQENTGGPETQYF
TGTGCCAGCAGCCAAGAGAACACGGGGGGGCCTGAGACCCAGTACTTC
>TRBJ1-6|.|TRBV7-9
CASSKWSGQAFNSPLHF
TGTGCCAGCAGCAAGTGGTCAGGGCAGGCTTTCAATTCACCCCTCCACTTT
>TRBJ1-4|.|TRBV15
CATSRRQTLEKLFF
TGTGCCACCAGCAGGAGACAGACCCTTGAAAAACTGTTTTTT
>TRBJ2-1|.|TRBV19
CASQFSYEQFF
TGTGCCAGCCAGTTTAGCTATGAGCAGTTCTTC
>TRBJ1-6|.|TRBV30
CAWSPPVGSNSPLHF
TGTGCCTGGAGTCCTCCGGTAGGGAGTAACTCACCCCTCCACTTT